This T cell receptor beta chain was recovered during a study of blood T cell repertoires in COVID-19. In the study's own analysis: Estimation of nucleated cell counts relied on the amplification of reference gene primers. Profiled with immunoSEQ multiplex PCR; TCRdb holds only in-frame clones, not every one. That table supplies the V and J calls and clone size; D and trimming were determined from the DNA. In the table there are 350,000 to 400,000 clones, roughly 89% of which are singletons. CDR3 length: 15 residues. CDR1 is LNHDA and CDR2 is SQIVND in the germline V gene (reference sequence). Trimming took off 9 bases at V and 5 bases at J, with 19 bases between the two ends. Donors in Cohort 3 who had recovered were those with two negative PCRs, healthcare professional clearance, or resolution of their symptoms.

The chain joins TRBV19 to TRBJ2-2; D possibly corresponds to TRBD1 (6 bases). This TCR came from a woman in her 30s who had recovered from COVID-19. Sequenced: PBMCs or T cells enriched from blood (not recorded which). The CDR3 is CASRLTGLQTGELFF. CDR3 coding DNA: TGTGCCAGCCGCTTAACAGGGCTCCAGACCGGGGAGCTGTTTTTT. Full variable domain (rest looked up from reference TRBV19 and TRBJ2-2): DGGITQSPKYLFRKEGQNVTLSCEQNLNHDAMYWYRQDPGQGLRLIYYSQIVNDFQKGDIAEGYSVSREKKESFPLTVTSAQKNPTAFYLCASRLTGLQTGELFFGEGSRLTVL.